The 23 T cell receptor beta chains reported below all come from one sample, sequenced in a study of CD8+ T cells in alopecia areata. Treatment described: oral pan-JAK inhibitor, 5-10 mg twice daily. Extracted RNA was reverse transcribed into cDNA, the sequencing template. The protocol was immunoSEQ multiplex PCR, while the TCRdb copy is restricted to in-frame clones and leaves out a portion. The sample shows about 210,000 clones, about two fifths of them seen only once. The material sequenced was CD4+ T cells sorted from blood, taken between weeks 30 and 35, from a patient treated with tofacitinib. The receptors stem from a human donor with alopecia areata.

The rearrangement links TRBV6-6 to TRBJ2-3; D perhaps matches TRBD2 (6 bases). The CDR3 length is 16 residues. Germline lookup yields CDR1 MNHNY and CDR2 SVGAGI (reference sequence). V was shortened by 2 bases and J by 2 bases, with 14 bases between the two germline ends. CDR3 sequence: CASSYTMRDLTDTQYF. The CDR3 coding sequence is TGTGCCAGCAGTTACACGATGCGGGATCTCACAGATACGCAGTATTTT.

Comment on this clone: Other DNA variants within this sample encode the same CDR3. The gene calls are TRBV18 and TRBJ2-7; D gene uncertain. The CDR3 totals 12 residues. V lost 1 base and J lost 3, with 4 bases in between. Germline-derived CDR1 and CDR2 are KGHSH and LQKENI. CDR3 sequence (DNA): TGTGCCAGCTCACCACGGGGCTACGAGCAGTACTTC. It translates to CASSPRGYEQYF.

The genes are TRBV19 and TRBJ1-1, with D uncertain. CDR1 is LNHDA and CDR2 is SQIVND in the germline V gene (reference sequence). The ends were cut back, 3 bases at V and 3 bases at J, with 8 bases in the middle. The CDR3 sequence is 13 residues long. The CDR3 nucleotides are TGTGCCAGTAGTATGTTGGGGTACACTGAAGCTTTCTTT. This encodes CASSMLGYTEAFF.

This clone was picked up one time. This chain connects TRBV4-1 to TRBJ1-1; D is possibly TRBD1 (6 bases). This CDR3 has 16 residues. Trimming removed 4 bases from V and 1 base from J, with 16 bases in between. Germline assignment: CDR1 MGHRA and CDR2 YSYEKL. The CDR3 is CASSLRGGLKNTEAFF. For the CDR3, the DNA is TGCGCCAGCAGCCTAAGGGGGGGGCTAAAGAACACTGAAGCTTTCTTT.

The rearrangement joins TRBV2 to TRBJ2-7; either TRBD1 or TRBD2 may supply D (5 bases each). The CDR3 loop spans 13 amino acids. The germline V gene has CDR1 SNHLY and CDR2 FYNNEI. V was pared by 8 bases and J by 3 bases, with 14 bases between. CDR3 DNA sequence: TGTGCCAGCCGGGCCCGGGACGGCTACGAGCAGTACTTC. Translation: CASRARDGYEQYF. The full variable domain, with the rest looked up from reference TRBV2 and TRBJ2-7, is EPEVTQTPSHQVTQMGQEVILRCVPISNHLYFYWYRQILGQKVEFLVSFYNNEISEKSEIFDDQFSVERPDGSNFTLKIRSTKLEDSAMYFCASRARDGYEQYFGPGTRLTVT.

DNA for the CDR3: TGCGCCAGCAGTGAGTCGCAAGAGACCCAGTACTTC. Translating gives CASSESQETQYF. This sequence joins TRBV10-2 and TRBJ2-5, with D uncertain. The ends were cut back, 0 bases at V and 2 bases at J, with 1 base in the middle. Per germline, CDR1 WSHSY and CDR2 SAAADI. The length of the CDR3 is 12 residues.

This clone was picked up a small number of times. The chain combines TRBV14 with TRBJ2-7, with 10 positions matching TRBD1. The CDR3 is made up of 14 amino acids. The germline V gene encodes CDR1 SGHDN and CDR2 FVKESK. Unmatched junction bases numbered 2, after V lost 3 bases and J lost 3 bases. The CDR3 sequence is CASSHGQGGYEQYF. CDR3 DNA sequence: TGTGCCAGCAGCCACGGACAGGGGGGCTACGAGCAGTACTTC.

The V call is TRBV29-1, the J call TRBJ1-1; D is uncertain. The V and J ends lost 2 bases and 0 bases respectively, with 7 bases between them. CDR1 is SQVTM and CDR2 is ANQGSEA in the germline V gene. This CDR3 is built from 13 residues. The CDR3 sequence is CSVEKRLNTEAFF. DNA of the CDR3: TGCAGCGTTGAAAAGAGACTGAACACTGAAGCTTTCTTT.

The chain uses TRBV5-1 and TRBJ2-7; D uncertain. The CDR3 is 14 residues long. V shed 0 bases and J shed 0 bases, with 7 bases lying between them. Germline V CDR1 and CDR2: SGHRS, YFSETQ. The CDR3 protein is CASSLGPASYEQYF. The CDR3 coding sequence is TGCGCCAGCAGCTTGGGCCCAGCCTCCTACGAGCAGTACTTC.

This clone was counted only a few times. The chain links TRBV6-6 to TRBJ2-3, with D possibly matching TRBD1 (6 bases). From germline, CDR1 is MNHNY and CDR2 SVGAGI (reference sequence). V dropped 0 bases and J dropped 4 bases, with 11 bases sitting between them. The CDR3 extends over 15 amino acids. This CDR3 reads CASSYSGGKADTQYF. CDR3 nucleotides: TGTGCCAGCAGTTACTCAGGGGGAAAGGCAGATACGCAGTATTTT.

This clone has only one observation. CDR3 loop: CSVAGLAGGPQFRDTQYF. The CDR3 DNA reads as TGCAGCGTTGCGGGACTAGCGGGAGGGCCTCAGTTTCGAGATACGCAGTATTTT. This chain connects TRBV29-1 to TRBJ2-3, with 16 bases aligning to TRBD2. V dropped 4 bases and J dropped 5; count of bases not matched to a gene: 12. The CDR3 is made up of 18 amino acids. Germline CDR1 is SQVTM and CDR2 is ANQGSEA.

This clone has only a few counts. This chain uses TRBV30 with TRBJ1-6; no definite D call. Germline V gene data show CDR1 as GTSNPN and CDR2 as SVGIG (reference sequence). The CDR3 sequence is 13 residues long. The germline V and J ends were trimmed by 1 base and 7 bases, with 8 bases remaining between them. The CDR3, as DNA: TGTGCCTGGAGTGGAGCGGGGAATTCACCCCTCCACTTT. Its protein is CAWSGAGNSPLHF.

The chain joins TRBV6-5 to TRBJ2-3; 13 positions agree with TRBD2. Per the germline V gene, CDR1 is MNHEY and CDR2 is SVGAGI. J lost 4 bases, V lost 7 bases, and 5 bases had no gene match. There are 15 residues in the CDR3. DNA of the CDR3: TGTGCCAGCACCCGGACTAGCGGGGGCCCAGATACGCAGTATTTT. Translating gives CASTRTSGGPDTQYF.

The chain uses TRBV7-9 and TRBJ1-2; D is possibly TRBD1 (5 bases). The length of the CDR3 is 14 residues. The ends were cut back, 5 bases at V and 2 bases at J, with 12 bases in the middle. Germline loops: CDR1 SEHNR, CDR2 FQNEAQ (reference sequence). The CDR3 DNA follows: TGTGCCAGCAGCCCGCACCGGGACAACTATGGCTACACCTTC. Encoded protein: CASSPHRDNYGYTF.

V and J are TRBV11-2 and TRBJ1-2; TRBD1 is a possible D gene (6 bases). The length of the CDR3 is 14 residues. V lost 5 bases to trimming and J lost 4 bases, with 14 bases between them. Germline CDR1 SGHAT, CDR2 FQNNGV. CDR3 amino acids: CASSIGQQIYGYTF. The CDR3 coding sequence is TGTGCCAGCAGCATAGGACAGCAAATCTATGGCTACACCTTC. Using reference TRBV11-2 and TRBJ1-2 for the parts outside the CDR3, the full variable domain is EAGVAQSPRYKIIEKRQSVAFWCNPISGHATLYWYQQILGQGPKLLIQFQNNGVVDDSQLPKDRFSAERLKGVDSTLKIQPAKLEDSAVYLCASSIGQQIYGYTFGSGTRLTVV.

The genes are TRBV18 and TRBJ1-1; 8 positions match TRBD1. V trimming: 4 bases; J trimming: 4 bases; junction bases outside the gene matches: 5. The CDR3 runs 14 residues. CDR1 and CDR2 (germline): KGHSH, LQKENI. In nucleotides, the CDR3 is TGTGCCAGCTCACTTGGACAGGGTATCACTGAAGCTTTCTTT. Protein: CASSLGQGITEAFF.

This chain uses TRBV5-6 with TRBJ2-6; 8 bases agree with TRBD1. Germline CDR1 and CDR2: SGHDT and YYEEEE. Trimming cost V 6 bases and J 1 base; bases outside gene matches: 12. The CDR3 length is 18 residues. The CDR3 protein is CASTVPTGGVSGANVLTF. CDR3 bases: TGTGCCAGCACCGTCCCCACAGGGGGAGTTTCTGGGGCCAACGTCCTGACTTTC. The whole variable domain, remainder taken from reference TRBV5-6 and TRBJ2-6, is DAGVTQSPTHLIKTRGQQVTLRCSPKSGHDTVSWYQQALGQGPQFIFQYYEEEERQRGNFPDRFSGHQFPNYSSELNVNALLLGDSALYLCASTVPTGGVSGANVLTFGAGSRLTVL.

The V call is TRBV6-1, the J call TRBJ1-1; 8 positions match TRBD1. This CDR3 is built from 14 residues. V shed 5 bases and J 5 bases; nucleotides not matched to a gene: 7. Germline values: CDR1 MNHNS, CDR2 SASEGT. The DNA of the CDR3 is TGTGCCAGCAGTTCTCGGACAGGGAGTACTGAAGCTTTCTTT. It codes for CASSSRTGSTEAFF.

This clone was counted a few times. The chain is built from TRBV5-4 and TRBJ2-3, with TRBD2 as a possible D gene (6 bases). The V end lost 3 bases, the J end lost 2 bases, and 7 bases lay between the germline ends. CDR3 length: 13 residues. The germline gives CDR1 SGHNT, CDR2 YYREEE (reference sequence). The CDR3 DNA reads TGTGCCAGCAGCTGGGACTCCACAGATACGCAGTATTTT. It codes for CASSWDSTDTQYF.

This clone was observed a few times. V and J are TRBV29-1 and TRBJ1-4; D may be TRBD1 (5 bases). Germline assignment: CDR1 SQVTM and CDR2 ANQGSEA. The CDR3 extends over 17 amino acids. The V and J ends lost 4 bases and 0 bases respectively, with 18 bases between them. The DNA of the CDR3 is TGCAGCGTTGCGAGGGTCGAGGGGACCTCAACTAATGAAAAACTGTTTTTT. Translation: CSVARVEGTSTNEKLFF.

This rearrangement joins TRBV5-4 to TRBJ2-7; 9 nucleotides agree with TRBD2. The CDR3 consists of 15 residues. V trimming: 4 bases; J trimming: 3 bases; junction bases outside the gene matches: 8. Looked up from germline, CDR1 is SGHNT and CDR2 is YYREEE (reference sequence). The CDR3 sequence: CASSILAGNLYEQYF. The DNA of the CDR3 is TGTGCCAGCAGCATCCTAGCGGGAAACCTCTACGAGCAGTACTTC.

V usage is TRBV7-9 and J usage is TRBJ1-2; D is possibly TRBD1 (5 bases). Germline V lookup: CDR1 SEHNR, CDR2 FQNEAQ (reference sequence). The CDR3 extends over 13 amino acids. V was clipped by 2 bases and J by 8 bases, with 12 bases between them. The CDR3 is CASSLSRGDGYTF. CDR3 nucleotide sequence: TGTGCCAGCAGCTTAAGCAGAGGGGACGGCTACACCTTC.

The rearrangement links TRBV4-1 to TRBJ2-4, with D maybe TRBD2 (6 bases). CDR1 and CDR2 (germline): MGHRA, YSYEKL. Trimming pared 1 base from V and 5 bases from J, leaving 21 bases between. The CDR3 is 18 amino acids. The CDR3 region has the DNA TGCGCCAGCAGCCAAGGGGGTGTCGGGAGAAGGGATGAAAACATTCAGTACTTC. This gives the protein CASSQGGVGRRDENIQYF.